This T cell receptor (beta chain) was documented in a study of lymphopenia after photon versus proton radiotherapy. Study-wide findings and caveats: Larger post-nadir TCR diversity loss correlated inversely with survival in deceased patients. Under photons, naive T cells and diversity fell while effector/memory populations rose. Authors raise, but do not show, better survival with proton therapy.

Points on this clone: Its matching antigen is unknown.

Produced via immunoSEQ multiplex PCR; TCRdb's table is partial and in-frame only. The data show 89,000 or so clones, about four fifths seen once. CDR3 length: 19 residues. In germline, CDR1 is SGHRS, CDR2 YFSETQ. V was clipped by 0 bases and J by 1 base; unmatched bases: 12. V gene TRBV5-1 combines with J gene TRBJ2-2; 7 nucleotides match TRBD2. This TCR derives from a man between 60 and 75 years old with pancreatic cancer. The input for sequencing was peripheral blood, taken from a patient treated with proton-based radiotherapy. The chain's CDR3 is CASSLGILIGGRNTGELFF. CDR3 coding DNA: TGCGCCAGCAGCTTGGGAATTCTGATCGGGGGGAGGAACACCGGGGAGCTGTTTTTT.